This TCR beta chain emerged from a study of shared clonotypes between healthy human individuals. Assay execution proceeded at the deep level. The protocol was immunoSEQ multiplex PCR, while the TCRdb copy is restricted to in-frame clones and leaves out a portion. The repertoire holds some 2 million clones, with just under 95% as singletons. CD8 cells regarded as naive lacked CD45RO, were positively chosen for CCR7, and omitted terminally differentiated effector memory CD45RA+ cells. Remarks on this clone: Its specificity is unknown.

Study-wide points: Several donors held about 4.6% of naive CD4 clonotypes in common. Sorted-subset sequencing was shown by rarefaction to be incomplete despite large depth.

The CDR3 sequence is 13 residues long. Germline V CDR1 and CDR2: MNHNY, SVGAGI (reference sequence). V dropped 10 bases and J dropped 6; count of bases not matched to a gene: 11. V usage is TRBV6-6 and J usage is TRBJ2-7, with 8 bases identical to TRBD1. The sequenced sample consisted of naive CD8+ T cells sorted from blood. This sequence was found in a man aged 18 to 29 in good health. CDR3 amino acids: CATETGDMGEQYF. CDR3 coding DNA: TGTGCCACCGAGACAGGGGACATGGGCGAGCAGTACTTC.